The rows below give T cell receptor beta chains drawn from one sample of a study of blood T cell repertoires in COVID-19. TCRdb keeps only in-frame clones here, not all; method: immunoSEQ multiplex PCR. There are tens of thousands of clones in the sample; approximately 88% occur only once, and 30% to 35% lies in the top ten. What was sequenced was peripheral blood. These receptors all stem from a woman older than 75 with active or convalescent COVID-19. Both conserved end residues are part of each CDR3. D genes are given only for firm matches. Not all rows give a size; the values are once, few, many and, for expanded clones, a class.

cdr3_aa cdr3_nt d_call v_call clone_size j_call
CASSSHGTGFDEQFF TGTGCCAGCAGCTCCCACGGGACAGGGTTCGATGAGCAGTTCTTC TRBD1 TRBV7-9 . TRBJ2-1
CASSPGSGMNTEAFF TGTGCCAGCAGCCCCGGTTCAGGGATGAACACTGAAGCTTTCTTT . TRBV7-3 . TRBJ1-1
CASSQDPGYYGYTF TGCGCCAGCAGCCAAGATCCAGGGTACTATGGCTACACCTTC . TRBV4-1 . TRBJ1-2
CASGDRDGTDTQYF TGTGCCAGCGGTGACAGGGATGGCACAGATACGCAGTATTTT TRBD1 TRBV6-1 . TRBJ2-3
CASSLTGAVNEQFF TGTGCCAGCAGCTTAACAGGGGCGGTCAATGAGCAGTTCTTC TRBD1 TRBV7-6 . TRBJ2-1
CASQRELGEKLFF TGTGCCAGCCAGAGGGAATTAGGTGAAAAACTGTTTTTT . TRBV27 . TRBJ1-4
CASSRGQGETGELFF TGTGCCAGCAGCCGCGGACAGGGTGAAACCGGGGAGCTGTTTTTT TRBD1 TRBV6-5 . TRBJ2-2
CASSQGVEGAENSPLHF TGCGCCAGCAGCCAAGGCGTGGAGGGGGCAGAGAATTCACCCCTCCACTTT TRBD1 TRBV4-3 . TRBJ1-6
CASSLRENTEAFF TGTGCCAGCAGTCTCCGGGAAAACACTGAAGCTTTCTTT . TRBV2 . TRBJ1-1
CASSYSIGQRNTEAFF TGTGCCAGCAGTTACAGTATAGGACAAAGGAACACTGAAGCTTTCTTT . TRBV6-6 . TRBJ1-1
CASSQDPGGLVDEQFF TGCGCCAGCAGCCAAGATCCAGGGGGACTAGTTGACGAGCAGTTCTTC . TRBV4-1 . TRBJ2-1
CAISPSLQGKETQYF TGTGCCATCAGTCCGTCCCTACAGGGAAAAGAGACCCAGTACTTC . TRBV10-3 once TRBJ2-5
CASSQGGTTRLGNTEAFF TGTGCCAGCAGCCAAGGGGGGACAACCCGTCTGGGGAACACTGAAGCTTTCTTT . TRBV14 . TRBJ1-1